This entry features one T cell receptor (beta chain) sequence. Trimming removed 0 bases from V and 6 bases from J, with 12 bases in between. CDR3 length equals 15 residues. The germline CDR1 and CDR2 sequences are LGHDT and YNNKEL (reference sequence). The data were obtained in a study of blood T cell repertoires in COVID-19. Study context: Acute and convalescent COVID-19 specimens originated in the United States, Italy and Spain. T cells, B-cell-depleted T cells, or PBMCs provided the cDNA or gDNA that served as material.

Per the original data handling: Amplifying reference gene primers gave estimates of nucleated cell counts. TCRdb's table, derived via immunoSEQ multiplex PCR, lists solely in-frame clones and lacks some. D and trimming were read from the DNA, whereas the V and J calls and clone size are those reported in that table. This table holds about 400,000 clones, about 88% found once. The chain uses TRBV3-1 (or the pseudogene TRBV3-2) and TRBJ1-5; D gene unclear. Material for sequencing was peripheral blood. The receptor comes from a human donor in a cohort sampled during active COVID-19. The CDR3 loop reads CASSQDVGGGQPQHF. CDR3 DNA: TGTGCCAGCAGCCAAGATGTGGGTGGCGGTCAGCCCCAGCATTTT.